The 22 T cell receptor beta chains given below trace back to one sample, sequenced in a study of blood T cell repertoires in COVID-19. The table came from immunoSEQ multiplex PCR; TCRdb's copy has only in-frame clones and leaves some out. The sample has 190,000 or so clones, roughly four fifths seen once. Material for sequencing was PBMCs or T cells enriched from blood (not recorded which). The receptor set was obtained from a man aged 40-55 years who had recovered from COVID-19.

In nucleotides, the CDR3 is TGTGCCAGCAGCTCTAGGGACAGGGCGAACACTGAAGCTTTCTTT. It specifies CASSSRDRANTEAFF. The genes are TRBV7-6 and TRBJ1-1; 9 bases are shared with TRBD1. This CDR3 has 15 residues. The V segment lost 4 bases and the J segment 1 base; nucleotides outside the gene matches: 4. Germline V gives CDR1 SGHVS, CDR2 FNYEAQ.

The chain has TRBV30 and TRBJ1-2; D possibly corresponds to TRBD1 (5 bases). The CDR3 has 15 residues. The V end lost 0 bases, the J end lost 4 bases, and 15 bases lay between the germline ends. The germline gives CDR1 GTSNPN, CDR2 SVGIG (reference sequence). CDR3 sequence reads: CAWSVSGLGPYGYTF. CDR3 nucleotides: TGTGCCTGGAGTGTATCCGGGTTGGGGCCCTATGGCTACACCTTC. Drawing the rest from reference TRBV30 and TRBJ1-2, the complete variable domain is SQTIHQWPATLVQPVGSPLSLECTVEGTSNPNLYWYRQAAGRGLQLLFYSVGIGQISSEVPQNLSASRPQDRQFILSSKKLLLSDSGFYLCAWSVSGLGPYGYTFGSGTRLTVV.

The J gene is TRBJ1-4, the V gene TRBV27; D remains unclear. Trimming pared 10 bases from V and 0 bases from J, leaving 18 bases between. Germline V gene data show CDR1 as MNHEY and CDR2 as SMNVEV (reference sequence). The CDR3 contains 16 residues. This CDR3 is CAIKYLRVATNEKLFF. CDR3 nucleotide sequence: TGTGCCATCAAGTACCTAAGAGTTGCAACTAATGAAAAACTGTTTTTT.

This chain links TRBV4-2 with TRBJ2-1, with 12 bases matching TRBD2. The ends lost 0 bases at V and 1 base at J; junction bases unmatched: 7. This CDR3 is built from 19 residues. From germline, CDR1 is LGHNA and CDR2 YNFKEQ. This CDR3 reads CASSQDPSGGGRSYNEQFF. The CDR3 DNA is TGTGCCAGCAGCCAAGATCCTAGCGGGGGGGGCCGTTCCTACAATGAGCAGTTCTTC.

The V gene is TRBV2, the J gene TRBJ2-5, with a tentative D call TRBD1 (6 bases). The length of the CDR3 is 14 residues. CDR1 and CDR2 (germline): SNHLY, FYNNEI. V lost 7 bases, J lost 7 bases, and 19 bases lay in between. CDR3 region: CASTKQQGKGTQYF. CDR3 sequence (DNA): TGTGCCAGCACCAAGCAACAGGGTAAAGGGACCCAGTACTTC.

The gene calls are TRBV30 and TRBJ2-7; TRBD2 matches at 8 bases. V gave up 2 bases and J gave up 0 bases; unmatched junction bases: 6. The CDR3 has 15 amino acids. CDR1 is GTSNPN, CDR2 SVGIG, per germline (reference sequence). The CDR3 nucleotides read TGTGCCTGGAGTCGAGCGGGAGAAAGCTCCTACGAGCAGTACGTC. It encodes CAWSRAGESSYEQYV.

This sequence joins TRBV19 and TRBJ2-1; 11 bases map to TRBD2. The CDR3 is 17 amino acids. V lost 3 bases, J lost 6 bases, and 10 bases stayed unmatched. The germline CDR1 and CDR2 sequences are LNHDA and SQIVND (reference sequence). CDR3 sequence (DNA): TGTGCCAGTAGTATTAGGTGGATAGCGGGAGGGGCCAATGAGCAGTTCTTC. Its translation: CASSIRWIAGGANEQFF. Full variable domain (missing parts from reference TRBV19 and TRBJ2-1): DGGITQSPKYLFRKEGQNVTLSCEQNLNHDAMYWYRQDPGQGLRLIYYSQIVNDFQKGDIAEGYSVSREKKESFPLTVTSAQKNPTAFYLCASSIRWIAGGANEQFFGPGTRLTVL.

In its sample, this clone was seen a few times. V is TRBV7-2 and J is TRBJ1-5; D is possibly TRBD1 (5 bases). Germline assignment: CDR1 SGHTA and CDR2 FQGNSA. V was clipped by 4 bases and J by 1 base, with 11 bases between them. The CDR3 spans 15 residues. The CDR3 spells CASSSQGGSNQPQHF. CDR3 nucleotides: TGTGCCAGCAGCTCGCAGGGAGGGAGCAATCAGCCCCAGCATTTT.

The gene calls are TRBV18 and TRBJ2-1, with D tentatively TRBD2 (6 bases). CDR1 and CDR2 from the germline V gene are KGHSH and LQKENI. The CDR3 covers 15 residues. Trimming removed 4 bases from V and 1 base from J, with 11 bases in between. The CDR3 loop is CASSQSGGSYNEQFF. In DNA, the CDR3 is TGTGCCAGCTCACAGTCCGGGGGATCCTACAATGAGCAGTTCTTC. Drawing the rest from reference TRBV18 and TRBJ2-1, the complete variable domain is NAGVMQNPRHLVRRRGQEARLRCSPMKGHSHVYWYRQLPEEGLKFMVYLQKENIIDESGMPKERFSAEFPKEGPSILRIQQVVRGDSAAYFCASSQSGGSYNEQFFGPGTRLTVL.

This chain connects TRBV2 to TRBJ1-1; 7 nucleotides match TRBD1. The length of the CDR3 is 14 residues. Germline V gene lookup returns CDR1 SNHLY and CDR2 FYNNEI. V gave up 4 bases and J gave up 1 base; unmatched junction bases: 3. The CDR3 reads CASSVTGANTEAFF. CDR3 nucleotide sequence: TGTGCCAGCAGTGTAACAGGGGCGAACACTGAAGCTTTCTTT.

The chain has TRBV10-2 and TRBJ1-3; D may be TRBD1 (6 bases). The ends were cut back, 3 bases at V and 2 bases at J, with 11 bases in the middle. The CDR3 totals 15 residues. Germline V gives CDR1 WSHSY, CDR2 SAAADI. In nucleotides, the CDR3 is TGCGCCAGCAGTGATCAGGGGAGTCCTGGAAACACCATATATTTT. It translates to CASSDQGSPGNTIYF.

This chain links TRBV19 with TRBJ1-4, with D possibly matching TRBD1 (6 bases). Trimming cost V 5 bases and J 7 bases, with 14 bases left between them. Germline V lookup: CDR1 LNHDA, CDR2 SQIVND (reference sequence). The CDR3 spans 14 residues. CDR3 loop: CASSPGVGGEKLFF. Here the CDR3 DNA reads TGTGCCAGTAGTCCAGGGGTAGGAGGTGAAAAACTGTTTTTT.

This clone was seen more than once but under ten times. V and J are TRBV5-1 and TRBJ1-1; TRBD1 matches 7 bases. Germline assignment: CDR1 SGHRS and CDR2 YFSETQ. The CDR3 runs 15 residues. Trimming at V came to 4 bases and at J to 1 base, leaving 7 bases not matched to a gene. The DNA for the CDR3 is TGCGCCAGCAGCCCGGGGGACAGTGAGAACACTGAAGCTTTCTTT. Its translation: CASSPGDSENTEAFF.

The chain combines TRBV18 with TRBJ1-1, with unresolved D. Germline CDR1 is KGHSH and CDR2 is LQKENI. CDR3 length: 15 amino acids. V was cut by 8 bases and J by 0 bases, with 16 bases left in between. The CDR3 DNA follows: TGTGCCAGCACGGGGAGCCTTCTCCTGAACACTGAAGCTTTCTTT. It translates to CASTGSLLLNTEAFF.

The J gene is TRBJ1-4, the V gene TRBV4-3; TRBD1 matches 9 bases. CDR3 length equals 14 residues. After removal of 3 bases from V and 8 bases from J, the junction contained 4 bases not matched to a gene. Germline assignment: CDR1 LGHNA and CDR2 YSLEER. DNA of the CDR3: TGCGCCAGCAGCCAGGGACAGGGCTACGAAAAACTGTTTTTT. Its translation is CASSQGQGYEKLFF.

CDR3 coding DNA: TGTGCCAGCAGTTCAAGCAGGGACACAGATACGCAGTATTTT. Its protein is CASSSSRDTDTQYF. The chain recombines TRBV2 with TRBJ2-3; maybe TRBD1 (5 bases). The CDR3 runs 14 residues. Germline V gives CDR1 SNHLY, CDR2 FYNNEI. With 5 bases removed from V and 2 bases from J, the gap between germline ends came to 11 bases.

The V call is TRBV5-4, the J call TRBJ2-2; D not certain. The germline gives CDR1 SGHNT, CDR2 YYREEE (reference sequence). The V gene lost 6 bases and the J gene lost 3 bases, with 15 bases spanning the gap. There are 15 residues in the CDR3. CDR3 loop: CASTGEVRDTGELFF. The CDR3, as DNA: TGTGCCAGCACCGGTGAGGTCCGAGACACCGGGGAGCTGTTTTTT. Full variable domain (rest looked up from reference TRBV5-4 and TRBJ2-2): ETGVTQSPTHLIKTRGQQVTLRCSSQSGHNTVSWYQQALGQGPQFIFQYYREEENGRGNFPPRFSGLQFPNYSSELNVNALELDDSALYLCASTGEVRDTGELFFGEGSRLTVL.

This clone has just a few counts. This chain connects TRBV2 to TRBJ1-1; D is unresolved. The germline CDR1 and CDR2 sequences are SNHLY and FYNNEI. Trimming removed 6 bases at V and 1 base at J, with 3 bases between. This CDR3 region has 11 residues. The CDR3 spells CASSQNTEAFF. The CDR3 DNA is TGTGCCAGCAGCCAGAACACTGAAGCTTTCTTT.

In its sample, this clone was seen once. This chain joins TRBV5-4 and TRBJ2-2; 7 bases align to TRBD1. The CDR3 is 15 amino acids. Germline V gene data show CDR1 as SGHNT and CDR2 as YYREEE (reference sequence). Germline trimming cut 5 bases from V and 5 bases from J; bases unmatched to any gene: 9. Here the CDR3 reads CASRHRGEETGELFF. Here the CDR3 DNA reads TGTGCCAGCAGACACAGGGGTGAGGAAACCGGGGAGCTGTTTTTT.

The chain employs TRBV4-2 and TRBJ2-6; the D is unclear. Germline V lookup: CDR1 LGHNA, CDR2 YNFKEQ. Trimming stripped 0 bases from V and 2 bases from J, with 8 bases between. This CDR3 region has 16 residues. In DNA, the CDR3 is TGTGCCAGCAGCCAAGACGACCAGGCTGGGGCCAACGTCCTGACTTTC. It is translated as CASSQDDQAGANVLTF.

This rearrangement joins TRBV4-2 to TRBJ2-4, with TRBD2 identical over 11 bases. The CDR3 consists of 17 residues. V shed 0 bases, J shed 6 bases, and the junction held 7 bases outside the gene matches. CDR1 and CDR2 from the germline V gene are LGHNA and YNFKEQ. The CDR3 DNA sequence: TGTGCCAGCAGCCAAGATAAACTAGCGGGAGACACAAACATTCAGTACTTC. This gives the protein CASSQDKLAGDTNIQYF.

The chain couples TRBV5-1 to TRBJ2-1; possible D gene TRBD2, 6 bases. Germline assignment: CDR1 SGHRS and CDR2 YFSETQ. This CDR3 spans 16 amino acids. V was trimmed by 0 bases and J by 4 bases, leaving 14 bases between them. The CDR3 region has the DNA TGCGCCAGCAGCTTGGTGGGTGGAGGGCAATACAATGAGCAGTTCTTC. It encodes CASSLVGGGQYNEQFF.